Listed below are T cell receptor beta chains from one sample, sequenced in a study of Graves' ophthalmopathy and Graves' hyperthyroidism. MiXCR was run by TCRdb on the multiplex PCR reads, yielding one entry per CDR3 protein. The sample carries approximately 460,000 distinct CDR3 sequences, roughly 14% recorded once. The sequenced sample consisted of blood. The receptor source for this set is a woman younger than 45 with Graves' ophthalmopathy. CDR3s leave out the opening cysteine and the closing phenylalanine or tryptophan. Fields, in order: V gene, clone size, J gene, CDR3 protein. Only part of the rows carry a size: once, few, many, or a class if the clone is expanded.

>TRBV7-2|many|TRBJ1-2
ASSLTGHGYT
>TRBV7-3|many|TRBJ2-2
ASSLSGTGNGELF
>TRBV12-3/TRBV12-4|many|TRBJ2-2
ASSLRESGLAGLTGELF
>TRBV4-1|few|TRBJ2-3
ASSQDDTEADTQY
>TRBV28|many|TRBJ2-7
GTGLTYEQY
>TRBV6-5|NA|TRBJ2-7
ASSYLIQGSTYEQY
>TRBV29-1|many|TRBJ2-5
STEDPEETQY
>TRBV7-2|many|TRBJ2-7
ASSSPTGGGEQY
>TRBV20-1|many|TRBJ1-1
SAPPQGYMNTEAF
>TRBV12-3/TRBV12-4|NA|TRBJ2-5
ASRRGLAAETQY
>TRBV7-9|many|TRBJ2-5
ASSVPGGTETQY
>TRBV6-2/TRBV6-3|NA|TRBJ1-5
ASRRRGGVPDQPQH
>TRBV2|many|TRBJ2-7
ASSRQGLTEEQY
>TRBV9|few|TRBJ1-5
ASSVDGGPQH
>TRBV12-3/TRBV12-4|many|TRBJ1-6
ASSSGRYNSPLH
>TRBV27|many|TRBJ2-3
ASSLGTAFGADTQY
>TRBV2|NA|TRBJ2-6
ASSAGDGANVLT
>TRBV6-5|many|TRBJ2-5
ASSYKPGQGQETQY
>TRBV6-1|NA|TRBJ1-2
ASKVGQGYYGYT
>TRBV19|few|TRBJ1-6
ASSQGVGSNSPLH
>TRBV20-1|many|TRBJ2-7
SALLAGVSDEQY
>TRBV4-1|NA|TRBJ1-1
ASSRVGGGSFTEAF
>TRBV6-1|many|TRBJ1-2
ASMGTGTLTGGYT
>TRBV20-1|few|TRBJ2-3
SARGAREGGTDTQY
>TRBV6-4|many|TRBJ2-6
ASSDLIQGAGANVLT
>TRBV30|few|TRBJ2-7
AWSIQGLYEQY
>TRBV28|many|TRBJ1-1
ASSEGAFNTEAF
>TRBV7-9|many|TRBJ2-7
ASSFVQGAHEQY
>TRBV27|NA|TRBJ1-1
ASSLEVGQITEAF
>TRBV20-1|many|TRBJ1-2
SALGQANSYGYT
>TRBV28|many|TRBJ2-2
ASSRWTNTGELF
>TRBV12-3/TRBV12-4|many|TRBJ1-1
ASSRGANTEAF
>TRBV5-1|many|TRBJ1-1
ASSSEENTEAF
>TRBV6-5|many|TRBJ2-7
ASSYPGGRLSYEQY
>TRBV9|many|TRBJ1-2
ASSVDQDFGYT